The source of this T cell receptor (beta chain) is a study of cytomegalovirus exposure and HLA in healthy donors. The PCR made use of 60 Vbeta and 13 Jbeta primers. The assay was immunoSEQ multiplex PCR, and TCRdb's table has in-frame clones only and misses some. This table has approximately 140,000 clones, 65% to 85% appearing once. Germline CDR1 is SGHTA and CDR2 is FQGNSA. This CDR3 is built from 19 residues. Trimming removed 5 bases from V and 0 bases from J, with 25 bases in between. The sequenced sample was PBMCs. This receptor was identified in a male donor in good health and CMV-seronegative. The rearrangement links TRBV7-2 to TRBJ1-2; D unresolved. This chain's CDR3 is CASSRRRSSTALANYGYTF. The CDR3 DNA reads TGTGCCAGCAGCCGGAGGCGGTCTAGTACGGCTTTAGCTAACTATGGCTACACCTTC.